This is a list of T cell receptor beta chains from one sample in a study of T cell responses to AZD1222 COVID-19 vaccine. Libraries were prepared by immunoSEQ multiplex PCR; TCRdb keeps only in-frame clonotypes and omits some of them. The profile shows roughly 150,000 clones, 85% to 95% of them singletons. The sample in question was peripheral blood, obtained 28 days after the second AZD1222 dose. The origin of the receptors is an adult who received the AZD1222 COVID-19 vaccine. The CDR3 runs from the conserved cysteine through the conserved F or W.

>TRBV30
CAWTSTGLAYNEQFF
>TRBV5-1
CASSWTFNTEAFF
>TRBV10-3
CAISEGLEVDTQYF
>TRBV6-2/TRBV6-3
CASSKGLADNEQFF
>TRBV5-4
CASSLNTEAFF
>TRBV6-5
CASTLLGLGYGYTF
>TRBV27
CASSFGGRARTGELFF
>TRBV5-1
CASSPGTGDGYTF
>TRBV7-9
CASSPGQWEYYGYTF
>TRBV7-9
CASDLARSTDTQYF
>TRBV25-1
CASTSWESTDTQYF
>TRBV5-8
CASRGGQGTTNEKLFF
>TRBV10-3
CAISEENQPQHF
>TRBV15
CATSRGPPLSSYNEQFF
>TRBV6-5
CASSYSGRWNEGYTF
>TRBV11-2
CASSPRTDPGNTIYF
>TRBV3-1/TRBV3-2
CASSQGLAGRLNIQYF
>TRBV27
CASSLGKGRGSNTEAFF
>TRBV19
CASRRTSGRGETQYF
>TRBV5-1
CASTLYEGVPGEQYF
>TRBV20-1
CSASKPIPPFEQYF
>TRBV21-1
CVKNRPYGYTF
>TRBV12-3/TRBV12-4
CASIGTSTDTQYF
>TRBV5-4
CASSLASGPQETQYF
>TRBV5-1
CASSLDNYSGNTIYF
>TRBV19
CASSSRDRVWANVLTF
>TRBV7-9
CASSPDGLAYNEQFF
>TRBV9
CASSVYEENSPLHF
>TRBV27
CASSFDRLSNSPLHF
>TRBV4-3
CASSHLGAWEKLFF
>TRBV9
CASSAPLGGRADIQYF
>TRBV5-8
CASSFHPGTDTQYF
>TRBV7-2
CASSFTTGETEAFF
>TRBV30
CAWSVPGVLVFF
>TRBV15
CATSRDYPGLAANEQFF
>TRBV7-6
CASSLGQVQETQYF
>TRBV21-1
CASSKDRGRPRAPYEQYF
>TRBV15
CATSSSPGRAGNTIYF
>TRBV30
CAWSVVGIDSPLHF
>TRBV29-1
CSVTLPRTDIYEQYF
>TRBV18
CASSPVSGGSDGYTF
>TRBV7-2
CASSLDFTAGGVNGYTF
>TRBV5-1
CASRRWGADTQYF